The 20 T cell receptor beta chains presented below share a single source sample, sequenced in a study of cytomegalovirus exposure and HLA in healthy donors. Vbeta (60) and Jbeta (13) primers were used in the PCR. TCRdb's table, derived via immunoSEQ multiplex PCR, lists solely in-frame clones and lacks some. The sample carries around 68,000 clones, over 75% recorded once. Input material: PBMCs. The receptor source for this set is a female donor in good health and CMV-seronegative.

V is TRBV18 and J is TRBJ2-5; D is undetermined. V shed 2 bases and J shed 2 bases, with 9 bases lying between them. CDR3 length equals 14 residues. Germline loops: CDR1 KGHSH, CDR2 LQKENI. The CDR3 loop is CASSPDRLQETQYF. Written as DNA, the CDR3 is TGTGCCAGCTCACCAGATCGCCTACAAGAGACCCAGTACTTC.

J is TRBJ1-1 and V is TRBV7-9; D is undetermined. Trimming took 7 bases from V and 2 from J, leaving 11 bases between them. Germline CDR1 and CDR2: SEHNR and FQNEAQ (reference sequence). The CDR3 spans 13 residues. CDR3: CASTAVRNTEAFF. The CDR3 DNA follows: TGTGCCAGCACCGCTGTTAGAAACACTGAAGCTTTCTTT. Full variable domain (outside the CDR3, taken from reference TRBV7-9 and TRBJ1-1): DTGVSQNPRHKITKRGQNVTFRCDPISEHNRLYWYRQTLGQGPEFLTYFQNEAQLEKSRLLSDRFSAERPKGSFSTLEIQRTEQGDSAMYLCASTAVRNTEAFFGQGTRLTVV.

This sequence joins TRBV14 and TRBJ2-2; 7 nucleotides match TRBD1. The ends lost 2 bases at V and 4 bases at J; junction bases unmatched: 10. This CDR3 is 17 amino acids long. In germline, CDR1 is SGHDN, CDR2 FVKESK. The CDR3 region has the DNA TGTGCCAGCAGCCAAAAGAAACAGGGGTTGACCACCGGGGAGCTGTTTTTT. Protein: CASSQKKQGLTTGELFF. Full variable domain (outside the CDR3, taken from reference TRBV14 and TRBJ2-2): EAGVTQFPSHSVIEKGQTVTLRCDPISGHDNLYWYRRVMGKEIKFLLHFVKESKQDESGMPNNRFLAERTGGTYSTLKVQPAELEDSGVYFCASSQKKQGLTTGELFFGEGSRLTVL.

V usage is TRBV6-5 and J usage is TRBJ1-2; 8 nucleotides match TRBD1. With V trimmed by 6 bases and J by 5 bases, 11 bases remained unmatched. The CDR3 consists of 15 residues. Per germline, CDR1 MNHEY and CDR2 SVGAGI. CDR3 DNA sequence: TGTGCCAGCAGCAACGGGGGGACAGGACCGTATGGCTACACCTTC. Its protein product is CASSNGGTGPYGYTF.

V gene TRBV7-9 combines with J gene TRBJ1-6; the D is unclear. Germline lookup yields CDR1 SEHNR and CDR2 FQNEAQ (reference sequence). The CDR3 is 13 amino acids. Trimming pared 3 bases from V and 8 bases from J, leaving 8 bases between. For the CDR3, the DNA is TGTGCCAGCAGCTTTTATGAGGATTCACCCCTCCACTTT. It codes for CASSFYEDSPLHF. The variable domain in full, completed from reference TRBV7-9 and TRBJ1-6, reads DTGVSQNPRHKITKRGQNVTFRCDPISEHNRLYWYRQTLGQGPEFLTYFQNEAQLEKSRLLSDRFSAERPKGSFSTLEIQRTEQGDSAMYLCASSFYEDSPLHFGNGTRLTVT.

The J gene is TRBJ1-1, the V gene TRBV4-2; a possible D gene is TRBD1 (6 bases). With 4 bases removed from V and 1 base from J, the gap between germline ends came to 13 bases. Germline V gives CDR1 LGHNA, CDR2 YNFKEQ. The CDR3 consists of 15 residues. CDR3 nucleotide sequence: TGTGCCAGCAGCCCTCTGGGGGCGGGGAACACTGAAGCTTTCTTT. Protein product: CASSPLGAGNTEAFF.

This chain connects TRBV28 to TRBJ2-5; 8 bases match TRBD2. This CDR3 region has 13 residues. J lost 5 bases, V lost 10 bases, and 9 bases had no gene match. CDR1 is MDHEN and CDR2 is SYDVKM in the germline V gene. The CDR3 loop is CATGGGMRETQYF. CDR3 coding DNA: TGTGCCACCGGGGGGGGAATGCGGGAGACCCAGTACTTC.

This sequence joins TRBV6-6 and TRBJ2-5; D is unresolved. Trimming shortened V by 11 bases and J by 3 bases, and 13 bases separated the two germline ends. This CDR3 region has 12 residues. Germline V gene lookup returns CDR1 MNHNY and CDR2 SVGAGI (reference sequence). The CDR3 DNA reads as TGTGCCTCCAAAAGCGCGGAAGAGACCCAGTACTTC. This encodes CASKSAEETQYF.

The chain links TRBV6-1 to TRBJ1-3; D might be TRBD1 (6 bases). The CDR3 sequence is 14 residues long. Germline V CDR1 and CDR2: MNHNS, SASEGT. The V gene lost 5 bases and the J gene lost 3 bases, with 11 bases spanning the gap. CDR3 nucleotide sequence: TGTGCCAGCAGTAATATAGGGGGTGGAAACACCATATATTTT. It encodes CASSNIGGGNTIYF.

The V call is TRBV2, the J call TRBJ1-2, with D uncertain. The V gene's germline CDR1 is SNHLY and CDR2 FYNNEI. V lost 6 bases and J 1 base, leaving 12 bases between the germline ends. The CDR3 totals 14 residues. CDR3 region: CASRRENLNYGYTF. The CDR3 region has the DNA TGTGCCAGCAGGCGTGAAAACCTTAACTATGGCTACACCTTC.

J is TRBJ2-5 and V is TRBV30, with 15 bases identical to TRBD2. This CDR3 comprises 16 residues. Germline V gives CDR1 GTSNPN, CDR2 SVGIG (reference sequence). The J segment lost 2 bases and the V segment lost 2 bases, leaving 3 bases of the junction unmatched. CDR3 DNA: TGTGCCTGGAGTCTAGGACTAGCGGGGGGGCAAGAGACCCAGTACTTC. Protein: CAWSLGLAGGQETQYF. Based on the CDR3 plus reference TRBV30 and TRBJ2-5, the full variable domain is SQTIHQWPATLVQPVGSPLSLECTVEGTSNPNLYWYRQAAGRGLQLLFYSVGIGQISSEVPQNLSASRPQDRQFILSSKKLLLSDSGFYLCAWSLGLAGGQETQYFGPGTRLLVL.

Worth noting for this clone: The junction differs from germline at one of its ends, possibly a read error. The chain recombines TRBV28 with TRBJ2-7, with TRBD1 matching over 8 bases. The CDR3 extends over 13 amino acids. CDR1 MDHEN and CDR2 SYDVKM come from the germline V gene. CDR3 in DNA: TGTGCCAGCAGCTCACCAGGACAGGGACGCAATGCCTTC. Protein sequence: CASSSPGQGRNAF.

This clone was found once. The chain recombines TRBV19 with TRBJ2-5, with D possibly matching TRBD2 (6 bases). CDR1 is LNHDA, CDR2 SQIVND, per germline (reference sequence). V shed 3 bases and J shed 2 bases, with 7 bases lying between them. The CDR3 spans 13 residues. The CDR3 DNA sequence: TGTGCCAGTAGTATTGGGGGGCAAGAGACCCAGTACTTC. This translates into CASSIGGQETQYF.

This sequence joins TRBV5-1 and TRBJ1-1; unclear D gene. This CDR3 spans 16 amino acids. The germline gives CDR1 SGHRS, CDR2 YFSETQ. Trimming removed 0 bases at V and 0 bases at J, with 12 bases between. Written as DNA, the CDR3 is TGCGCCAGCAGCTTGGATCTCGCAGTCATGAACACTGAAGCTTTCTTT. It specifies CASSLDLAVMNTEAFF.

This clone was seen just once. V is TRBV6-5 and J is TRBJ2-7; D ambiguous. The length of the CDR3 is 14 residues. Trimming shortened V by 6 bases and J by 1 base, and 13 bases separated the two germline ends. CDR1 is MNHEY and CDR2 is SVGAGI in the germline V gene. The CDR3 spells CASSSPPGSYEQYF. CDR3 nucleotides: TGTGCCAGCAGCTCGCCTCCGGGTTCCTACGAGCAGTACTTC.

The chain uses TRBV6-5 and TRBJ1-3, with D unresolved. The germline V and J ends were trimmed by 2 bases and 1 base, with 12 bases remaining between them. The CDR3 length is 16 residues. Germline CDR1 is MNHEY and CDR2 is SVGAGI. The CDR3 reads CASSYDSITSGNTIYF. DNA of the CDR3: TGTGCCAGCAGTTACGATAGTATTACTTCTGGAAACACCATATATTTT.

The rearrangement joins TRBV19 to TRBJ2-6; 11 bases map to TRBD1. CDR3 size: 17 residues. CDR1 and CDR2 from the germline V gene are LNHDA and SQIVND (reference sequence). The V segment lost 5 bases and the J segment 4 bases; nucleotides outside the gene matches: 7. The CDR3 coding sequence is TGTGCCAGTAGTTCCGGACAGGGGGCGCAGGGGGCCAACGTCCTGACTTTC. This encodes CASSSGQGAQGANVLTF.

V usage is TRBV19 and J usage is TRBJ2-1, with D uncertain. The ends were cut back, 1 base at V and 4 bases at J, with 8 bases in the middle. CDR3 length equals 14 residues. The V gene's germline CDR1 is LNHDA and CDR2 SQIVND (reference sequence). The CDR3, as DNA: TGTGCCAGTAGTATAGTACAGAAGTACAATGAGCAGTTCTTC. Its protein product is CASSIVQKYNEQFF.

This clone was seen more than once but under ten times. The CDR3 nucleotides are TGTGCCAGCAGCCAAGAAGGCGGGTACAATGAGCAGTTCTTC. Translated: CASSQEGGYNEQFF. This rearrangement joins TRBV4-2 to TRBJ2-1, with D possibly being TRBD2 (5 bases). The ends were cut back, 0 bases at V and 4 bases at J, with 7 bases in the middle. The germline CDR1 and CDR2 sequences are LGHNA and YNFKEQ. This CDR3 has 14 residues.

The chain links TRBV4-1 to TRBJ1-5, with D possibly being TRBD1 (6 bases). The V and J ends lost 4 bases and 0 bases respectively, with 10 bases between them. In germline, CDR1 is MGHRA, CDR2 YSYEKL. The CDR3 length is 15 residues. The CDR3 sequence: CASSPHRDSNQPQHF. CDR3 DNA: TGCGCCAGCAGCCCTCACAGGGATAGCAATCAGCCCCAGCATTTT.